A selection of T cell receptor beta chains follows, all from one sample in a study of T cells after posttransplantation cyclophosphamide. TCRdb's table, derived via immunoSEQ multiplex PCR, lists solely in-frame clones and lacks some. The sample shows under 20,000 clones, roughly 72% of them seen only once. The source was PBMCs, collected after an allogeneic stem cell transplant with post-transplant cyclophosphamide. These TCRs come from a male patient aged 25-45 years who received an allogeneic stem cell transplant from a related donor, was CMV-positive, and had acute GVHD only. A subset of T cells may come from the graft donor. The CDR3 runs from the conserved cysteine through the conserved F or W. The order of the fields is J gene, clone size, D gene, V gene, CDR3 DNA, CDR3 protein. D genes are given only for firm matches. Not all rows give a size; the values are once, few, many and, for expanded clones, a class.

>TRBJ1-1|once|-|TRBV19
TGTGCCAGTACCGGGGCAGGGGTCCAGCCTGTTGAAGCTTTCTTT
CASTGAGVQPVEAFF
>TRBJ1-1|-|-|TRBV28
TGTGCCAGCAGTTTACCCCCGGGTTCATCCCCCTTCAGAGCTTTCTTT
CASSLPPGSSPFRAFF
>TRBJ2-1|-|TRBD2|TRBV5-1
TGCGCCAGCAGCTTTTCGACTAGCGGGGACCACAATGAGCAGTTCTTC
CASSFSTSGDHNEQFF
>TRBJ1-1|-|-|TRBV29-1
TGCAGCGTTGAACCGGGGGGGAACACTGAAGCTTTCTTT
CSVEPGGNTEAFF
>TRBJ1-6|-|-|TRBV14
TGTGCCAGCAGCCCCAGGGGCGCCTCACCCCTCCACTTT
CASSPRGASPLHF
>TRBJ1-2|-|-|TRBV5-1
TGCGCCAGCAGCTTGTCCCGCGGGGTAGAAGGCTACACCTTC
CASSLSRGVEGYTF
>TRBJ1-2|-|TRBD1|TRBV6-4
TGTGCCAGCAGTACCCCGGGACAGGTGAGACGCCGGGGATTTCTCTATGGCTACACCTTC
CASSTPGQVRRRGFLYGYTF
>TRBJ2-3|-|-|TRBV7-6
TGTGCCAGCAGCCCACCGACGGGGGAGAGGGATACGCAGTATTTT
CASSPPTGERDTQYF
>TRBJ1-3|-|-|TRBV6-5
TGTGCCAGCAGTTCCGACAGGCGGCGAGGTGGAAACACCATATATTTT
CASSSDRRRGGNTIYF
>TRBJ2-5|-|-|TRBV2
TGTGCCAGCAGTGAAGTGGGCAGGGCGGAGACCCAGTACTTC
CASSEVGRAETQYF
>TRBJ2-1|-|-|TRBV7-2
TGTGCCAGCAGCTTAGTGGGTGGGGGCGCGTACAATGAGCAGTTCTTC
CASSLVGGGAYNEQFF
>TRBJ1-2|once|-|TRBV6-5
TGTGCCAGCAGTGAAGTTGGCCGTGGAGTCACCTTC
CASSEVGRGVTF
>TRBJ2-3|-|TRBD2|TRBV29-1
TGCAGCGGACGACTCAGGCTAGCGGGGCTCACAGATACGCAGTATTTT
CSGRLRLAGLTDTQYF
>TRBJ2-7|-|TRBD1|TRBV19
TGTGCCAGTAGCCTCGGACAGGTATCCTACGAGCAGTACTTC
CASSLGQVSYEQYF
>TRBJ2-1|-|TRBD1|TRBV4-3
TGCGCCAGCAGCCCCCGACAGGGGATAGCCAATGAGCAGTTCTTC
CASSPRQGIANEQFF
>TRBJ2-7|once|-|TRBV5-5
TGTGCCAGCAGCAATGGGCAGGGTCTCTCCTACGAGCAGTACTTC
CASSNGQGLSYEQYF
>TRBJ1-2|many|TRBD1|TRBV30
TGTGCCTGGAGTGTATATTTTCCAGGGGCAGGGGGAGGCTACACCTTC
CAWSVYFPGAGGGYTF
>TRBJ2-3|-|TRBD2|TRBV7-9
TGTGCCAGCAGCTCCGGACTAGCGGACACAGATACGCAGTATTTT
CASSSGLADTDTQYF
>TRBJ2-3|once|TRBD2|TRBV5-1
TGCGCCAGCAGCTTGGATCCCAGCGGGGGGTCAGATACGCAGTATTTT
CASSLDPSGGSDTQYF
>TRBJ1-2|-|TRBD1|TRBV19
TGTGCCAGTAGCCTGACAGGGGTTGTCGCCTATGGCTACACCTTC
CASSLTGVVAYGYTF
>TRBJ1-1|once|TRBD1|TRBV6-5
TGTGCCAGCAGTGGGCTGGACAGGGGGAACACTGAAGCTTTCTTT
CASSGLDRGNTEAFF
>TRBJ2-2|-|TRBD1|TRBV5-6
TGTGCCAGCAGCGGATGGACAGGGGGCCGATCGAACACCGGGGAGCTGTTTTTT
CASSGWTGGRSNTGELFF
>TRBJ2-7|-|-|TRBV6-5
TGTGCCAGCAGTTCCGGGACTTCCTACGAGCAGTACTTC
CASSSGTSYEQYF
>TRBJ2-3|-|-|TRBV4-1
TGCGCCAGCAGCCAATCCTTTCGGGGGTTTGAAGATACGCAGTATTTT
CASSQSFRGFEDTQYF
>TRBJ2-1|-|-|TRBV11-3
TGTGCCAGCAGCTTACGAGGGAGCTCCTACAATGAGCAGTTCTTC
CASSLRGSSYNEQFF
>TRBJ2-3|-|TRBD2|TRBV2
TGTGCCAGCAGTGGGGAGGGTTTCACAGATACGCAGTATTTT
CASSGEGFTDTQYF
>TRBJ1-5|-|-|TRBV19
TGTGCCAGTAGTATGGGGACTCCTCTTAGGAGCAATCAGCCCCAGCATTTT
CASSMGTPLRSNQPQHF
>TRBJ2-1|-|TRBD1|TRBV11-1
TGTGCCAGCAGCTCCTGGGACAGGGGGCCGAATGAGCAGTTCTTC
CASSSWDRGPNEQFF
>TRBJ2-2|-|-|TRBV5-4
TGTGCCAGCGGAGACCCAAACACCGGGGAGCTGTTTTTT
CASGDPNTGELFF
>TRBJ2-1|-|TRBD2|TRBV6-5
TGTGCCACCGGACTAGCGGGGCGCTACAATGAGCAGTTCTTC
CATGLAGRYNEQFF
>TRBJ2-5|few|-|TRBV10-2
TGCGCCAGCAGCCGTCGAGGTCAAGAGACCCAGTACTTC
CASSRRGQETQYF
>TRBJ2-3|-|TRBD2|TRBV7-6
TGTGCCAGCAGCTTAGGGGGGGGTTATAGCACAGATACGCAGTATTTT
CASSLGGGYSTDTQYF
>TRBJ2-7|-|TRBD2|TRBV5-4
TGTGCCAGCAGCCTCCCGGGTCTAGCGGGGGCCGAGCAGTACTTC
CASSLPGLAGAEQYF
>TRBJ1-5|-|TRBD1|TRBV6-1
TGTGCCAGCAGTGGACTCGTTGACAGGGGTCACCTCAATCAGCCCCAGCATTTT
CASSGLVDRGHLNQPQHF
>TRBJ1-2|-|TRBD1|TRBV30
TGTGCCTGGAGAGATCGGGACAGGGGCTATGGCTACACCTTC
CAWRDRDRGYGYTF
>TRBJ2-5|-|TRBD2|TRBV19
TGTGCCAGTACCCTAGGGTACGGGGGGGCGGGGGGAGAGACCCAGTACTTC
CASTLGYGGAGGETQYF
>TRBJ2-3|-|-|TRBV7-2
TGTGCCAGCAGACCCAGGGCTGGGAGCACAGATACGCAGTATTTT
CASRPRAGSTDTQYF
>TRBJ1-5|-|-|TRBV10-1
TGCGCCAGCAGTGAGTCTCGTACTAACGGACAGCCCCAGCATTTT
CASSESRTNGQPQHF
>TRBJ1-1|-|-|TRBV5-6
TGTGCCAGCAGTATACAGATGAACACTGAAGCTTTCTTT
CASSIQMNTEAFF
>TRBJ1-5|-|-|TRBV19
TGTGCCAGTAAAATGGGGCAGAACAATCAGCCCCAGCATTTT
CASKMGQNNQPQHF
>TRBJ2-1|-|TRBD2|TRBV6-5
TGTGCCAGCAGTTACTATCCGGGACTAGCAAACAATGAGCAGTTCTTC
CASSYYPGLANNEQFF
>TRBJ1-2|once|TRBD1|TRBV6-1
TGTGCCAGCAGTGAGACGCAGGGGGGAGGCTATGGCTACACCTTC
CASSETQGGGYGYTF
>TRBJ2-7|-|TRBD1|TRBV6-4
TGTGCCAGCAGTGACACCCACCCCGGACAGGGAAGGGAGCAGTACTTC
CASSDTHPGQGREQYF
>TRBJ1-3|-|TRBD1|TRBV29-1
TGCAGCGCCACAACAGGGGTCGGAAACACCATATATTTT
CSATTGVGNTIYF
>TRBJ2-5|-|-|TRBV18
TGTGCCAGCTCACTCCGGACTGAAGAGACCCAGTACTTC
CASSLRTEETQYF
>TRBJ2-5|once|-|TRBV5-4
TGTGCCAGCAGCTTTGGGGGGGCCCTAGAGACCCAGTACTTC
CASSFGGALETQYF
>TRBJ2-3|-|TRBD2|TRBV27
TGTGCCAGCAGTGAGCGGGGGGGCCTCACAGATACGCAGTATTTT
CASSERGGLTDTQYF
>TRBJ1-1|few|TRBD1|TRBV10-3
TGTGCCATCAGTACAGGGGACACTGAAGCTTTCTTT
CAISTGDTEAFF
>TRBJ2-7|-|TRBD1|TRBV7-9
TGTGCCAGCAGCCTCAGAACAGGGGTGTACTCCTACGAGCAGTACTTC
CASSLRTGVYSYEQYF
>TRBJ2-2|-|TRBD2|TRBV4-3
TGCGCCAGCAGCCAAGATTCTGGTAGCGGGGCGGATTGGAACACCGGGGAGCTGTTTTTT
CASSQDSGSGADWNTGELFF